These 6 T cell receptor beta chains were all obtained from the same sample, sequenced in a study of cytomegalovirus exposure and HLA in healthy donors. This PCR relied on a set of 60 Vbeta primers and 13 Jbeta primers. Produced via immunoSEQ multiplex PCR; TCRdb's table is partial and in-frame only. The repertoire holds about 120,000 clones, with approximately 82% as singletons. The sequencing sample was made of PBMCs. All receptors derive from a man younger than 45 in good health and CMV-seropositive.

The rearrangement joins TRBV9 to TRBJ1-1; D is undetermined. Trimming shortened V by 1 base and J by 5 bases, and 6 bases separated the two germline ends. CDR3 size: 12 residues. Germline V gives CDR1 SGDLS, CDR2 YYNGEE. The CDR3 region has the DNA TGTGCCAGCAGCGTATCCGAGACTGAAGCTTTCTTT. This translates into CASSVSETEAFF.

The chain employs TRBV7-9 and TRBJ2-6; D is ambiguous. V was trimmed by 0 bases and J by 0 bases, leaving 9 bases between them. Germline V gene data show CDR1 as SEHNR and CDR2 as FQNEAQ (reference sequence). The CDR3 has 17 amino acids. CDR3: CASSLAVLSSGANVLTF. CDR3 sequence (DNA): TGTGCCAGCAGCTTAGCCGTACTGAGCTCTGGGGCCAACGTCCTGACTTTC.

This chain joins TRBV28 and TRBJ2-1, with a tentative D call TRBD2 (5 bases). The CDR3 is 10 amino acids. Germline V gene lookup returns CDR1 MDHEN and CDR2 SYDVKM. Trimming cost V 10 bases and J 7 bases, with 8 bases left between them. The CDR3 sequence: CATTGNEQFF. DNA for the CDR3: TGTGCCACTACGGGGAATGAGCAGTTCTTC.

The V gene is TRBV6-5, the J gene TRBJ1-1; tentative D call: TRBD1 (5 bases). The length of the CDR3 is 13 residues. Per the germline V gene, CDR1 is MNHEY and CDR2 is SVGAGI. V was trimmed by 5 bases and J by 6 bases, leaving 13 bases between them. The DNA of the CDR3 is TGTGCCAGCAGTATCAGGGAGGGAGCTGAAGCTTTCTTT. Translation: CASSIREGAEAFF.

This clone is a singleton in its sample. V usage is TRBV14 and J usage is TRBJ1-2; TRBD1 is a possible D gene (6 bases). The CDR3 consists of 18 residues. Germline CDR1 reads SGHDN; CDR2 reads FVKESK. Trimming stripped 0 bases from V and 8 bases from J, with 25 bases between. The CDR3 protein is CASSQEGGGVRGMGGYTF. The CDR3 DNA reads TGTGCCAGCAGCCAAGAGGGGGGGGGCGTACGTGGAATGGGCGGCTACACCTTC. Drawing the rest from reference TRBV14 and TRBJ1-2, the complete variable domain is EAGVTQFPSHSVIEKGQTVTLRCDPISGHDNLYWYRRVMGKEIKFLLHFVKESKQDESGMPNNRFLAERTGGTYSTLKVQPAELEDSGVYFCASSQEGGGVRGMGGYTFGSGTRLTVV.

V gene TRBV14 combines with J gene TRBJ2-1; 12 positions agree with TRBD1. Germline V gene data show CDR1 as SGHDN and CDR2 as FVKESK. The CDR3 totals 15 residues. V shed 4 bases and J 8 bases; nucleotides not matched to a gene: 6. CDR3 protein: CASSRLGQGAYEQFF. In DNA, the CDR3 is TGTGCCAGCAGCCGGTTGGGACAGGGGGCTTATGAGCAGTTCTTC.